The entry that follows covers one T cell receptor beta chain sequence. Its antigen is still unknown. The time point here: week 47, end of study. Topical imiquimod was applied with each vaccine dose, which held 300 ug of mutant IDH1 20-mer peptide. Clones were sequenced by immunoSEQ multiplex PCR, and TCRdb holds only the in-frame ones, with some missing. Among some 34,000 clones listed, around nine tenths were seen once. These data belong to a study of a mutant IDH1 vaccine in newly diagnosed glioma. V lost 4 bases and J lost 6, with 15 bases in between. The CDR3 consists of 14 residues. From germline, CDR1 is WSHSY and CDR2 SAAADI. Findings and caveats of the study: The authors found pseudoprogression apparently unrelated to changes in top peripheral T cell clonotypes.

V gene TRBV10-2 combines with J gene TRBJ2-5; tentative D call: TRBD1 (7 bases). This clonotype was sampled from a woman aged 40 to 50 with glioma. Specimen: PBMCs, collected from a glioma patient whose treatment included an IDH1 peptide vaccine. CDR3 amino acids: CASSVGAGGQTQYF. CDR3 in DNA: TGCGCCAGCAGTGTGGGGGCAGGGGGGCAGACCCAGTACTTC.